This T cell receptor beta chain was captured in a study of cytomegalovirus exposure and HLA in healthy donors. PCR involved 60 Vbeta and 13 Jbeta primers. Clones were sequenced by immunoSEQ multiplex PCR, and TCRdb holds only the in-frame ones, with some missing. Found here are fewer than 150,000 clones, about 80% of them singletons; the top ten hold 5.4%. The material sequenced was PBMCs. The sequence was obtained from a woman aged 25 to 45 in good health and CMV-seropositive.

CDR3 amino acids: CASSQALAGKNEQFF. The CDR3 nucleotides read TGTGCCAGCAGCCAAGCACTAGCGGGTAAAAATGAGCAGTTCTTC. The J gene is TRBJ2-1, the V gene TRBV14, with 9 bases that match TRBD2. CDR3 size: 15 residues. Germline-derived CDR1 and CDR2 are SGHDN and FVKESK. J gave up 7 bases and V 1 base, and 5 bases lay outside the gene matches.